These T cell receptor beta chains were read from a single sample in a study of cytomegalovirus exposure and HLA in healthy donors. The table came from immunoSEQ multiplex PCR; TCRdb's copy has only in-frame clones and leaves some out. Altogether approximately 150,000 clones are present, about 75% being singletons, with the ten largest covering more than 2.5%. Sequenced material: PBMCs. The receptors derive from a female donor in good health and CMV-seronegative. Both conserved end residues are part of each CDR3. The D gene is left open where the match is weak. Only part of the rows carry a size: once, few, many, or a class if the clone is expanded.

D gene | clone size | J gene | V gene | CDR3 protein | CDR3 DNA
TRBD2 | - | TRBJ2-5 | TRBV7-7 | CASSLGLEGETQYF | TGTGCTAGCAGCTTAGGACTAGAGGGGGAGACCCAGTACTTC
- | - | TRBJ1-4 | TRBV23-1 | CASSQYRATNEKLFF | TGCGCCAGCAGTCAATACAGGGCAACTAATGAAAAACTGTTTTTT
- | - | TRBJ1-3 | TRBV28 | CASSLTGAGNTIYF | TGTGCCAGCAGTTTAACCGGGGCTGGAAACACCATATATTTT
TRBD2 | - | TRBJ2-7 | TRBV27 | CASILGTSGRETYEQYF | TGTGCCAGCATTCTCGGGACTAGCGGGAGGGAGACCTACGAGCAGTACTTC
- | - | TRBJ2-7 | TRBV9 | CASSEGHTYEQYF | TGTGCCAGCAGCGAGGGACATACCTACGAGCAGTACTTC
- | - | TRBJ1-1 | TRBV2 | CASSLEARRNTEAFF | TGTGCCAGCAGCCTGGAGGCCCGGAGGAACACTGAAGCTTTCTTT
TRBD2 | - | TRBJ2-7 | TRBV2 | CASRGLAGGLYEQYF | TGTGCCAGCAGGGGATTAGCGGGAGGGCTCTACGAGCAGTACTTC
- | - | TRBJ2-7 | TRBV27 | CASSPLGGSSSYEQYF | TGTGCCAGCAGTCCCTTAGGGGGTTCCAGCTCCTACGAGCAGTACTTC
- | few | TRBJ2-6 | TRBV4-3 | CASSQDQGPGANVLTF | TGCGCCAGCAGCCAAGATCAGGGGCCCGGGGCCAACGTCCTGACTTTC
TRBD2 | - | TRBJ2-3 | TRBV9 | CASRRSGGDSGDTQYF | TGTGCCAGCCGACGTAGCGGGGGGGACTCGGGAGATACGCAGTATTTT
- | - | TRBJ2-7 | TRBV14 | CASSQGLESSQIPTPHEQYF | TGTGCCAGCAGCCAAGGCCTTGAATCCTCCCAGATTCCCACACCCCACGAGCAGTACTTC
- | - | TRBJ2-1 | TRBV19 | CASSISTRGKYNEQFF | TGTGCCAGTAGTATATCGACAAGGGGCAAATACAATGAGCAGTTCTTC
- | - | TRBJ2-3 | TRBV19 | CASSPRGPTDTQYF | TGTGCCAGTAGCCCCAGGGGCCCCACAGATACGCAGTATTTT
TRBD2 | - | TRBJ2-1 | TRBV27 | CASSLARTSGSTNEQFF | TGTGCCAGCAGTTTAGCCCGTACTAGCGGGAGTACCAATGAGCAGTTCTTC
- | - | TRBJ1-1 | TRBV6-5 | CASSTAISGRECFF | TGTGCCAGCAGCACCGCTATTTCAGGGCGAGAGTGCTTCTTT
TRBD1 | - | TRBJ2-7 | TRBV15 | CATSRDRGVDEQYF | TGTGCCACCAGCAGGGACAGGGGGGTCGACGAGCAGTACTTC
- | - | TRBJ1-3 | TRBV10-3 | CAISELRQSPSGNTIYF | TGTGCCATCAGTGAGCTCCGACAGTCCCCCTCTGGAAACACCATATATTTT
TRBD2 | - | TRBJ2-2 | TRBV28 | CASRRGAANTGELFF | TGTGCCAGCAGGCGGGGGGCTGCGAACACCGGGGAGCTGTTTTTT
TRBD2 | - | TRBJ2-3 | TRBV9 | CASSGLAPTDTQYF | TGTGCCAGCAGCGGACTAGCCCCGACAGATACGCAGTATTTT
- | - | TRBJ2-5 | TRBV7-2 | CASSFGRETQYF | TGTGCCAGCAGCTTTGGGAGGGAGACCCAGTACTTC
- | - | TRBJ2-5 | TRBV10-3 | CAISESTGGETQYF | TGTGCCATCAGTGAGTCAACAGGCGGAGAGACCCAGTACTTC
- | - | TRBJ1-5 | TRBV30 | CAWSAGQFPNQPQHF | TGTGCCTGGAGTGCTGGACAATTCCCCAATCAGCCCCAGCATTTT
- | - | TRBJ2-6 | TRBV1 | CTSSQEGPGTPTFISSGANVLTF | TGCACCAGCAGCCAAGAAGGGCCAGGGACTCCTACCTTTATATCCTCTGGGGCCAACGTCCTGACTTTC
- | - | TRBJ2-1 | TRBV5-1 | CASSLGHSYNEQFF | TGCGCCAGCAGCTTGGGACACTCCTACAATGAGCAGTTCTTC
- | - | TRBJ2-2 | TRBV7-9 | CASSLDRTGELFF | TGTGCCAGCAGCTTAGATAGAACCGGGGAGCTGTTTTTT
TRBD2 | - | TRBJ2-7 | TRBV6-8 | CASSGPGTSGSHYEQYF | TGTGCCAGCAGCGGACCCGGGACTAGCGGGAGTCACTACGAGCAGTACTTC
- | - | TRBJ2-3 | TRBV19 | CASSSIAGTDTQYF | TGTGCCAGTAGTAGTATTGCGGGAACAGATACGCAGTATTTT
TRBD1 | few | TRBJ2-7 | TRBV5-5 | CASSFRDRATYEQYF | TGTGCCAGCAGCTTCCGGGACAGGGCGACCTACGAGCAGTACTTC
TRBD2 | - | TRBJ2-7 | TRBV28 | CASSSPRGDYEQYF | TGTGCCAGCAGCTCTCCACGGGGGGACTACGAGCAGTACTTC
- | - | TRBJ1-2 | TRBV7-8 | CASSSTEINYGYTF | TGTGCCAGCAGCTCGACAGAAATTAACTATGGCTACACCTTC
TRBD1 | once | TRBJ2-7 | TRBV30 | CAWSWDRGYEQYF | TGTGCCTGGAGTTGGGACAGGGGCTACGAGCAGTACTTC
TRBD2 | - | TRBJ2-1 | TRBV5-4 | CASSPGGVAEYNEQFF | TGTGCCAGCAGCCCGGGAGGAGTAGCGGAGTACAATGAGCAGTTCTTC
TRBD1 | - | TRBJ2-7 | TRBV27 | CASSHKGTGSYEQYF | TGTGCCAGCAGCCACAAAGGGACAGGGTCCTACGAGCAGTACTTC
- | few | TRBJ1-2 | TRBV19 | CASSPLGLGYTF | TGTGCCAGTAGTCCCCTCGGTCTTGGCTACACCTTC
- | few | TRBJ2-5 | TRBV19 | CASSIEAGTQYF | TGTGCCAGTAGTATAGAGGCTGGGACCCAGTACTTC
TRBD2 | - | TRBJ2-7 | TRBV9 | CASSVAGGPYEQYF | TGTGCCAGCAGCGTAGCGGGAGGTCCCTACGAGCAGTACTTC
- | - | TRBJ1-2 | TRBV29-1 | CSVEDLEGRGNYGYTF | TGCAGCGTTGAAGATTTGGAGGGGAGGGGTAACTATGGCTACACCTTC
- | - | TRBJ2-3 | TRBV7-9 | CASSLGRAITDTQYF | TGTGCCAGCAGCTTAGGCAGGGCGATCACAGATACGCAGTATTTT
- | few | TRBJ1-5 | TRBV7-2 | CASSPGGGFIQPQHF | TGTGCCAGCAGCCCCGGGGGAGGATTTATACAGCCCCAGCATTTT
TRBD1 | few | TRBJ1-6 | TRBV9 | CASSVGGQSSYNSPLHF | TGTGCCAGCAGCGTAGGGGGACAGAGCTCCTATAATTCACCCCTCCACTTT
- | - | TRBJ1-6 | TRBV6-6 | CAGTGGSYNSPLHF | TGTGCCGGGACGGGGGGCTCCTATAATTCACCCCTCCACTTT
- | - | TRBJ2-1 | TRBV19 | CASSMVNLDSEQFF | TGTGCCAGTAGTATGGTTAATCTGGACAGTGAGCAGTTCTTC
TRBD1 | - | TRBJ1-4 | TRBV7-9 | CASSSRDRYEKLFF | TGTGCCAGCAGCTCTCGGGACAGATATGAAAAACTGTTTTTT
- | - | TRBJ2-7 | TRBV7-2 | CASSSRVDEQYF | TGTGCCAGCAGCTCCAGGGTAGACGAGCAGTACTTC
- | once | TRBJ1-5 | TRBV4-1 | CASSQDGGGGQPQHF | TGCGCCAGCAGCCAAGACGGCGGGGGTGGCCAGCCCCAGCATTTT
- | - | TRBJ2-7 | TRBV9 | CASSVGGSTYEQYF | TGTGCCAGCAGCGTAGGTGGGAGTACCTACGAGCAGTACTTC
TRBD2 | - | TRBJ2-3 | TRBV9 | CASSATSGSSVYTDTQYF | TGTGCCAGCAGCGCGACTAGCGGGTCTAGTGTGTACACAGATACGCAGTATTTT